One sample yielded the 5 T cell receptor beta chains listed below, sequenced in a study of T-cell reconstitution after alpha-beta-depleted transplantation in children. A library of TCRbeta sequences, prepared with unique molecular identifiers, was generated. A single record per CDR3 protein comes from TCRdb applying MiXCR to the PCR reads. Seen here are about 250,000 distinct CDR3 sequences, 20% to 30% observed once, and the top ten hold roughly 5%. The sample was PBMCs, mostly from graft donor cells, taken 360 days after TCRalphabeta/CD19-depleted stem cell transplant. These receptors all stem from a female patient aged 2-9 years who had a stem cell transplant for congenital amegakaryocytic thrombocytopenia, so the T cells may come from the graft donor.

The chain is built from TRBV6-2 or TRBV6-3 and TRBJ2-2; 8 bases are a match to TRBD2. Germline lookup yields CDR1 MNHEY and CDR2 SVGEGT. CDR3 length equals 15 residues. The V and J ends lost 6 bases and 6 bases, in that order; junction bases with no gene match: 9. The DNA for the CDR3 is TGTGCCAGCAGCTCAAGCGGGGGTCTCCCCGGGGAGCTGTTTTTT. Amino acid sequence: CASSSSGGLPGELFF.

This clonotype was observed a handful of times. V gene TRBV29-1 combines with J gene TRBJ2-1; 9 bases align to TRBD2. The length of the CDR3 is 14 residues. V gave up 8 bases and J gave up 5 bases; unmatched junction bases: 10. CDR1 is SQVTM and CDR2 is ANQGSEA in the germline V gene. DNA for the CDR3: TGCAGCAGTAGCCCGACTAGCGGTAACAATGAGCAGTTCTTC. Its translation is CSSSPTSGNNEQFF.

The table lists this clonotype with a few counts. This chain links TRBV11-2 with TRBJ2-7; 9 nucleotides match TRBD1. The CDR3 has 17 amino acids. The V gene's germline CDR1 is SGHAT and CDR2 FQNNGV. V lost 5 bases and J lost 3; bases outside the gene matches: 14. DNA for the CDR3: TGTGCCAGCAGCCCAGACCATGGACAGGGGTTTTTCTACGAGCAGTACTTC. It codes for CASSPDHGQGFFYEQYF.

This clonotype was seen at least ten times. CDR3 amino acids: CSALKGLASSYEQYF. The CDR3 bases are TGCAGCGCCCTGAAGGGACTAGCTTCATCCTACGAGCAGTACTTC. This sequence joins TRBV29-1 and TRBJ2-7, with 9 positions matching TRBD2. V shed 7 bases and J 1 base; nucleotides not matched to a gene: 11. CDR3 length equals 15 residues. Germline values: CDR1 SQVTM, CDR2 ANQGSEA.

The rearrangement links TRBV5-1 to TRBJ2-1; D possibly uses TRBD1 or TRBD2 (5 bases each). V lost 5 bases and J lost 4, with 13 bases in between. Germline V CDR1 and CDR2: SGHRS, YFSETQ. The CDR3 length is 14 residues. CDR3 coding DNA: TGCGCCAGCAGACGGGACGAGTATTACAATGAGCAGTTCTTC. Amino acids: CASRRDEYYNEQFF.